This record concerns one TCR beta chain sequence. No antigen is known for it. The sample comes from a study of blood T cells in healthy people across ages. V dropped 0 bases and J dropped 7 bases, with 20 bases sitting between them. The CDR3 extends over 17 amino acids. Germline-derived CDR1 and CDR2 are SGDLS and YYNGEE. Findings and caveats of the study: Long-lived donors carried more naive CD4+ cells and greater diversity than aged donors. Considered underestimates were the diversity estimates obtained from one million T cells.

Primers used in a second PCR of roughly 7 to 11 cycles were a sample-barcoded 5' primer and a J-beta primer mix. TCRdb ran MiXCR on the 5' RACE reads and lists one entry per CDR3 protein. Of more than 800,000 distinct CDR3 sequences detected, 45% appear once; the ten largest clones hold about 19%. The chain is built from TRBV9 and TRBJ2-1; perhaps TRBD1 as D (6 bases). This clonotype was obtained from a woman in her fifties or sixties in good health. Material for sequencing was blood. CDR3 loop: CASSVEIGGSRGNEQFF. CDR3 in DNA: TGTGCCAGCAGCGTAGAAATAGGTGGGTCGAGGGGGAATGAGCAGTTCTTC.